This is a list of T cell receptor beta chains from one sample in a study of radiotherapy plus CTLA-4 blockade in lung cancer. TCRdb's table, derived via immunoSEQ multiplex PCR, lists solely in-frame clones and lacks some. The sample holds about 14,000 clones, more than 75% seen once. The sample consisted of peripheral blood, taken from a patient treated with radiotherapy plus ipilimumab. Every receptor here comes from a human donor with non-small cell lung cancer that progressed on radiotherapy plus ipilimumab. Some clones in this sample may be carry-over from other donors' samples. Both conserved end residues are part of each CDR3. The D gene is left open where the match is weak. Not every row has a clone size; where given, it reads once, few, many or a size class.

CDR3 length: 16; D gene: NA; clone size: NA; V gene: TRBV14; J gene: TRBJ2-6; CDR3 protein: CASSQLLGAGANVLTF; CDR3 DNA: TGTGCCAGCAGCCAACTTCTGGGAGCCGGGGCCAACGTCCTGACTTTC
CDR3 length: 15; D gene: NA; clone size: NA; V gene: TRBV30; J gene: TRBJ1-1; CDR3 protein: CAWSLTRGANTEAFF; CDR3 DNA: TGTGCCTGGAGTCTCACCCGGGGGGCGAACACTGAAGCTTTCTTT
CDR3 length: 13; D gene: NA; clone size: NA; V gene: TRBV4-3; J gene: TRBJ2-7; CDR3 protein: CASSQGLHSEQYF; CDR3 DNA: TGCGCCAGCAGCCAAGGCCTCCACTCCGAGCAGTACTTC
CDR3 length: 15; D gene: NA; clone size: NA; V gene: TRBV7-2; J gene: TRBJ1-1; CDR3 protein: CASSLSVVRGTEAFF; CDR3 DNA: TGTGCCAGCAGCTTATCTGTAGTGAGGGGGACTGAAGCTTTCTTT
CDR3 length: 14; D gene: TRBD1; clone size: once; V gene: TRBV19; J gene: TRBJ2-7; CDR3 protein: CASRARDRGGEQYF; CDR3 DNA: TGTGCCAGTAGAGCCCGGGACAGGGGTGGCGAGCAGTACTTC
CDR3 length: 15; D gene: TRBD2; clone size: NA; V gene: TRBV6-1; J gene: TRBJ2-7; CDR3 protein: CASSVRGGGSYEQYF; CDR3 DNA: TGTGCCAGCAGCGTCCGGGGCGGGGGTTCCTACGAGCAGTACTTC
CDR3 length: 17; D gene: TRBD1; clone size: few; V gene: TRBV4-1; J gene: TRBJ1-2; CDR3 protein: CASSPLGTAFMFDGYTF; CDR3 DNA: TGCGCCAGCAGCCCGCTAGGGACAGCCTTTATGTTTGATGGCTACACCTTC
CDR3 length: 13; D gene: NA; clone size: few; V gene: TRBV30; J gene: TRBJ1-5; CDR3 protein: CAWNGQGNQPQHF; CDR3 DNA: TGTGCCTGGAACGGGCAGGGGAACCAGCCCCAGCATTTT
CDR3 length: 18; D gene: TRBD1; clone size: NA; V gene: TRBV19; J gene: TRBJ1-4; CDR3 protein: CASSTQAGQGGTGEKLFF; CDR3 DNA: TGTGCCAGTAGTACCCAGGCGGGACAGGGAGGGACGGGGGAAAAACTGTTTTTT
CDR3 length: 15; D gene: NA; clone size: NA; V gene: TRBV4-3; J gene: TRBJ2-2; CDR3 protein: CASSQDLPRPGELFF; CDR3 DNA: TGCGCCAGCAGCCAAGATCTCCCTAGACCCGGGGAGCTGTTTTTT
CDR3 length: 14; D gene: NA; clone size: NA; V gene: TRBV10-3; J gene: TRBJ2-7; CDR3 protein: CAISDSTGLYEQYF; CDR3 DNA: TGTGCCATCAGTGACAGTACAGGTCTCTACGAGCAGTACTTC
CDR3 length: 17; D gene: TRBD1; clone size: once; V gene: TRBV6-1; J gene: TRBJ2-2; CDR3 protein: CASSEARQGADTGELFF; CDR3 DNA: TGTGCCAGCAGTGAAGCGAGACAGGGGGCCGACACCGGGGAGCTGTTTTTT
CDR3 length: 19; D gene: TRBD1; clone size: NA; V gene: TRBV13; J gene: TRBJ2-7; CDR3 protein: CASSTRDRGLGVSSYEQYF; CDR3 DNA: TGTGCCAGCAGCACCAGGGACAGGGGGCTGGGAGTCAGCTCCTACGAGCAGTACTTC
CDR3 length: 11; D gene: NA; clone size: once; V gene: TRBV20-1; J gene: TRBJ2-4; CDR3 protein: CSAPRKNIQYF; CDR3 DNA: TGCAGTGCCCCGAGAAAAAACATTCAGTACTTC
CDR3 length: 15; D gene: TRBD2; clone size: NA; V gene: TRBV11-3; J gene: TRBJ2-1; CDR3 protein: CASSLASGRGNEQFF; CDR3 DNA: TGTGCCAGCAGCTTAGCGAGCGGGAGGGGGAATGAGCAGTTCTTC
CDR3 length: 14; D gene: NA; clone size: NA; V gene: TRBV4-2; J gene: TRBJ2-5; CDR3 protein: CASSQGRGGETQYF; CDR3 DNA: TGTGCCAGCAGCCAAGGAAGGGGGGGAGAGACCCAGTACTTC
CDR3 length: 16; D gene: TRBD1; clone size: NA; V gene: TRBV5-1; J gene: TRBJ2-7; CDR3 protein: CASSLGLRDSLYEQYF; CDR3 DNA: TGCGCCAGCAGCTTGGGCCTCCGGGACAGTTTGTACGAGCAGTACTTC
CDR3 length: 14; D gene: TRBD2; clone size: NA; V gene: TRBV6-5; J gene: TRBJ2-1; CDR3 protein: CASSYSGAGDEQFF; CDR3 DNA: TGTGCCAGCAGTTACTCAGGGGCGGGAGACGAGCAGTTCTTC
CDR3 length: 15; D gene: TRBD1; clone size: NA; V gene: TRBV7-9; J gene: TRBJ2-7; CDR3 protein: CASSLARGQGVEQYF; CDR3 DNA: TGTGCCAGCAGCTTAGCGAGAGGCCAGGGGGTCGAGCAGTACTTC
CDR3 length: 16; D gene: NA; clone size: once; V gene: TRBV21-1; J gene: TRBJ2-3; CDR3 protein: CASSKLPSGRKDTQYF; CDR3 DNA: TGTGCCAGCAGCAAACTGCCTAGCGGGAGAAAAGATACGCAGTATTTT
CDR3 length: 16; D gene: NA; clone size: NA; V gene: TRBV11-2; J gene: TRBJ2-3; CDR3 protein: CASSLLGWLSTDTQYF; CDR3 DNA: TGTGCCAGCAGCTTACTTGGCTGGCTTAGCACAGATACGCAGTATTTT
CDR3 length: 11; D gene: NA; clone size: few; V gene: TRBV20-1; J gene: TRBJ2-3; CDR3 protein: CSARAPDTQYF; CDR3 DNA: TGCAGTGCTAGAGCTCCAGATACGCAGTATTTT
CDR3 length: 15; D gene: NA; clone size: NA; V gene: TRBV7-9; J gene: TRBJ1-2; CDR3 protein: CASSLGAGADYGYTF; CDR3 DNA: TGTGCCAGCAGCTTAGGGGCGGGGGCGGACTATGGCTACACCTTC
CDR3 length: 15; D gene: TRBD2; clone size: NA; V gene: TRBV10-3; J gene: TRBJ2-5; CDR3 protein: CAISESGTSAETQYF; CDR3 DNA: TGTGCCATCAGTGAGTCGGGGACTAGCGCGGAGACCCAGTACTTC
CDR3 length: 16; D gene: TRBD1; clone size: NA; V gene: TRBV27; J gene: TRBJ1-1; CDR3 protein: CASSLGTGGLNTEAFF; CDR3 DNA: TGTGCCAGCAGTTTAGGTACAGGGGGCTTGAACACTGAAGCTTTCTTT
CDR3 length: 14; D gene: TRBD1; clone size: once; V gene: TRBV6-5; J gene: TRBJ1-3; CDR3 protein: CASMRTGSGNTIYF; CDR3 DNA: TGTGCCAGCATGAGGACAGGCTCTGGAAACACCATATATTTT
CDR3 length: 16; D gene: NA; clone size: NA; V gene: TRBV5-6; J gene: TRBJ2-2; CDR3 protein: CASNKPGHRNTGELFF; CDR3 DNA: TGTGCCAGCAACAAACCGGGACATAGGAACACCGGGGAGCTGTTTTTT
CDR3 length: 14; D gene: NA; clone size: once; V gene: TRBV18; J gene: TRBJ2-7; CDR3 protein: CASSPLTGNYEQYF; CDR3 DNA: TGTGCCAGCTCACCACTTACAGGGAACTACGAGCAGTACTTC
CDR3 length: 15; D gene: TRBD1; clone size: few; V gene: TRBV5-1; J gene: TRBJ2-2; CDR3 protein: CASQFGTGMLGELFF; CDR3 DNA: TGCGCCAGCCAATTCGGGACAGGGATGCTGGGAGAGCTGTTTTTT
CDR3 length: 15; D gene: NA; clone size: NA; V gene: TRBV4-1; J gene: TRBJ1-2; CDR3 protein: CASSPPLGGSYGYTF; CDR3 DNA: TGCGCCAGCAGCCCACCCTTGGGGGGTAGCTATGGCTACACCTTC
CDR3 length: 14; D gene: TRBD2; clone size: NA; V gene: TRBV11-3; J gene: TRBJ2-3; CDR3 protein: CASSFGGATDTQYF; CDR3 DNA: TGTGCCAGCAGCTTCGGGGGGGCCACAGATACGCAGTATTTT
CDR3 length: 15; D gene: NA; clone size: once; V gene: TRBV18; J gene: TRBJ2-2; CDR3 protein: CASSPRTANTGELFF; CDR3 DNA: TGTGCCAGCTCACCTCGGACAGCGAACACCGGGGAGCTGTTTTTT
CDR3 length: 16; D gene: NA; clone size: NA; V gene: TRBV6-1; J gene: TRBJ1-2; CDR3 protein: CASSEGLGRARLGYTF; CDR3 DNA: TGTGCCAGCAGTGAAGGATTGGGCAGGGCTAGGTTAGGCTACACCTTC
CDR3 length: 12; D gene: NA; clone size: NA; V gene: TRBV2; J gene: TRBJ1-1; CDR3 protein: CASNRGNTEAFF; CDR3 DNA: TGTGCCAGTAATCGGGGGAACACTGAAGCTTTCTTT
CDR3 length: 17; D gene: TRBD1; clone size: NA; V gene: TRBV13; J gene: TRBJ2-6; CDR3 protein: CASSGDRGVAGANVLTF; CDR3 DNA: TGTGCCAGCAGCGGGGACAGGGGGGTAGCTGGGGCCAACGTCCTGACTTTC
CDR3 length: 17; D gene: NA; clone size: NA; V gene: TRBV28; J gene: TRBJ2-1; CDR3 protein: CASSDRTVSPSGNEQFF; CDR3 DNA: TGTGCCAGCAGTGACCGGACAGTCTCCCCGAGCGGCAATGAGCAGTTCTTC
CDR3 length: 18; D gene: NA; clone size: NA; V gene: TRBV5-1; J gene: TRBJ2-2; CDR3 protein: CASSRDTTGGDGTGELFF; CDR3 DNA: TGCGCCAGCAGCCGGGATACGACAGGTGGTGACGGCACCGGGGAGCTGTTTTTT
CDR3 length: 15; D gene: NA; clone size: NA; V gene: TRBV4-1; J gene: TRBJ1-4; CDR3 protein: CASSQDRPGNEKLFF; CDR3 DNA: TGCGCCAGCAGCCAAGATCGGCCAGGGAATGAAAAACTGTTTTTT
CDR3 length: 16; D gene: NA; clone size: NA; V gene: TRBV27; J gene: TRBJ1-6; CDR3 protein: CASSSLGSSYNSPLHF; CDR3 DNA: TGTGCCAGCAGCTCGCTGGGCAGCTCCTATAATTCACCCCTCCACTTT
CDR3 length: 15; D gene: TRBD1; clone size: NA; V gene: TRBV4-1; J gene: TRBJ2-7; CDR3 protein: CASSPGQGANYEQYF; CDR3 DNA: TGCGCCAGCAGCCCGGGACAGGGGGCAAACTACGAGCAGTACTTC
CDR3 length: 16; D gene: TRBD1; clone size: NA; V gene: TRBV7-9; J gene: TRBJ1-3; CDR3 protein: CASSPRGWDRRNTIYF; CDR3 DNA: TGTGCCAGCAGCCCCAGGGGGTGGGACAGGAGGAACACCATATATTTT
CDR3 length: 13; D gene: NA; clone size: NA; V gene: TRBV6-5; J gene: TRBJ1-2; CDR3 protein: CASSYSGEGSYTF; CDR3 DNA: TGTGCCAGCAGTTACTCAGGAGAGGGAAGCTACACCTTC
CDR3 length: 16; D gene: NA; clone size: NA; V gene: TRBV5-4; J gene: TRBJ2-1; CDR3 protein: CASSQGAGVSYNEQFF; CDR3 DNA: TGCGCCAGCAGCCAAGGTGCGGGCGTCTCCTACAATGAGCAGTTCTTC